This T cell receptor beta chain was sequenced during a study of a mutant IDH1 vaccine in newly diagnosed glioma. Study-wide findings and caveats: Vaccine-induced immune responses were detected in about 95% of patients.

Time point reported: baseline, week 1 (first vaccination visit). Treatment in this sample: pre-vaccination baseline after standard-of-care therapy. The donor cohort comprised cases of new WHO grade 3 or 4 IDH1-mutant, ATRX-lost astrocytoma. To note about this clone: Antigen specificity is unknown.

The CDR3 sequence is 15 residues long. Trimming stripped 1 base from V and 0 bases from J, with 6 bases between. Germline V gene lookup returns CDR1 LGHNA and CDR2 YNFKEQ. Profiled with immunoSEQ multiplex PCR; TCRdb holds only in-frame clones, not every one. In the table there are tens of thousands of clones, approximately 83% of which are singletons. The source of this sequence is a young man with glioma. The specimen comprised PBMCs, sampled from a glioma patient treated with radiotherapy, temozolomide or both. The chain is built from TRBV4-2 and TRBJ1-4; D remains ambiguous. For the CDR3, the DNA is TGTGCCAGCAGCCAAGGGTCCGCAACTAATGAAAAACTGTTTTTT. It is translated as CASSQGSATNEKLFF.